This entry is about one T cell receptor (beta chain). This entry belongs to a study of blood T cell repertoires in COVID-19. Across the whole study: Researchers got acute and convalescent COVID-19 samples from the United States, Italy and Spain.

The protocol was immunoSEQ multiplex PCR, while the TCRdb copy is restricted to in-frame clones and leaves out a portion. Among 90,000 or so clones, 72% were seen once, and the ten largest hold about 26%. The sequence came from an older woman in a cohort sampled during active or convalescent COVID-19. Sequencing was carried out using peripheral blood.

CDR3 coding DNA: TGTGCCAGCAGTCCAGGGATATCCTACGAGCAGTACTTC. Its protein is CASSPGISYEQYF. The genes are TRBV12-3 or TRBV12-4 and TRBJ2-7; TRBD1 might be the D (5 bases). Trimming removed 5 bases from V and 1 base from J, with 9 bases in between. The CDR3 has 13 amino acids.